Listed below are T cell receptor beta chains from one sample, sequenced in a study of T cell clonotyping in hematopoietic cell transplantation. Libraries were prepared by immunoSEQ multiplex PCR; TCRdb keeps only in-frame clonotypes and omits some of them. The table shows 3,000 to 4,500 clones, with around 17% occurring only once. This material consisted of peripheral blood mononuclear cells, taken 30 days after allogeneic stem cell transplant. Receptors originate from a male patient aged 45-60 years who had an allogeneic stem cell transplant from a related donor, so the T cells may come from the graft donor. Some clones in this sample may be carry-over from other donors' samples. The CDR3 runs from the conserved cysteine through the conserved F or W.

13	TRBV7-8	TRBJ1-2	CASSHRTDYGYTF
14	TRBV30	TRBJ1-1	CAWSTGHGGDEAFF
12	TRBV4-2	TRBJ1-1	CASSPGRLEAFF
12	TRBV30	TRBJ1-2	CAWSAQSGGYTF
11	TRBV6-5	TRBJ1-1	CASSYGNEAFF
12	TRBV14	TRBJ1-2	CASSQRTYGYTF
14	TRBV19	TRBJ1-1	CASSPWTGNTEAFF
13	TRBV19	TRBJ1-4	CASSGGRGEKLFF
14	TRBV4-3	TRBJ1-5	CASSQGPGGQPQHF
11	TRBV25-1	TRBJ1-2	CAISAGDGYTF
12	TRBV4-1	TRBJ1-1	CASSQDSTGPFF
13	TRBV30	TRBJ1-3	CAWSPHVGNTIYF
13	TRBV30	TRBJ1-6	CAWSSGGASPLHF
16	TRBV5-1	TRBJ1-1	CASSMGTGGWGTEAFF
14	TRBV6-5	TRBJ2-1	CASSPGTGGNEQFF
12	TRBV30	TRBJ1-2	CAWSDGLYGYTF
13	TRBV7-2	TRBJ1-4	CASSDPPNEKLFF
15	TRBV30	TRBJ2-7	CAWSVRAGGPREQYF
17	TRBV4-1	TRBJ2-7	CASSQDRSGGVPYEQYF
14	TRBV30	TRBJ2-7	CASVRQGFSYEQYF
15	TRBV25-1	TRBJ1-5	CASSGPGSGWQPQHF
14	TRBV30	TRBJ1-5	CAWSPRGDSQPQHF
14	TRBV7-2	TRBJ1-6	CASSYRGRNSPLHF
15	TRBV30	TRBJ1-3	CAWSLYPGSGNTIYF
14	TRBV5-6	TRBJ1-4	CASSPGATNEKLFF
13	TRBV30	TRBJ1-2	CAWGQGQNYGYTF
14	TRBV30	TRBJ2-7	CAWGTSGPLGEQYF
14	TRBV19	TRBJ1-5	CASMRQGWNQPQHF
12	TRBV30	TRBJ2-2	CAWSVLYGELFF
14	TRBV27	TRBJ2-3	CASSWQASTDTQYF
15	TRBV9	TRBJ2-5	CASSVLGGYQETQYF
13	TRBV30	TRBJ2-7	CAWSVGSSYEQCF
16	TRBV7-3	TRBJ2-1	CASSSLTSGVGNEQFF
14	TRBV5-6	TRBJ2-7	CASSLGGGGNEQYF
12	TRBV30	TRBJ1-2	CASPGQGDGYTF